The text below deals with one T cell receptor beta chain. V was clipped by 0 bases and J by 0 bases; unmatched bases: 6. CDR1 and CDR2 (germline): LGHNA, YNFKEQ. This CDR3 contains 17 residues. The assay was immunoSEQ multiplex PCR, and TCRdb's table has in-frame clones only and misses some. The sample comprises about 44,000 clones, approximately 96% of which are singletons, and about 0.9% rests with the top ten. The data originate from a study of T cell changes during pregnancy in multiple sclerosis. This TCR was recovered from a female donor with multiple sclerosis, enrolled in a pregnancy study. Specimen: peripheral blood, collected in the second trimester of pregnancy. The J gene is TRBJ2-3, the V gene TRBV4-2, with 7 bases fitting TRBD2. For the CDR3, the DNA is TGTGCCAGCAGCCAAGAGATGCTAGCGGTTAGCACAGATACGCAGTATTTT. The encoded protein is CASSQEMLAVSTDTQYF.